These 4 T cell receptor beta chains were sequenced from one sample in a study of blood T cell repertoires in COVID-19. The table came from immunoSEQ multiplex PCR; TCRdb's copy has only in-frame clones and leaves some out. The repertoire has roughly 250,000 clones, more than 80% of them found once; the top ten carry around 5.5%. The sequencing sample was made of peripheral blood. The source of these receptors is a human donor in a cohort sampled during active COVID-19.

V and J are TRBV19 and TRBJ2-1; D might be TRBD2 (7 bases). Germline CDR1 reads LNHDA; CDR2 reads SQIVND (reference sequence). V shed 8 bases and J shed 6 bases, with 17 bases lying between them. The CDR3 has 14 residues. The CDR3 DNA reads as TGTGCCAGTTCGGGGGGCAGGGGTATCAATGAGCAGTTCTTC. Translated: CASSGGRGINEQFF. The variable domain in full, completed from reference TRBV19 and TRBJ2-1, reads DGGITQSPKYLFRKEGQNVTLSCEQNLNHDAMYWYRQDPGQGLRLIYYSQIVNDFQKGDIAEGYSVSREKKESFPLTVTSAQKNPTAFYLCASSGGRGINEQFFGPGTRLTVL.

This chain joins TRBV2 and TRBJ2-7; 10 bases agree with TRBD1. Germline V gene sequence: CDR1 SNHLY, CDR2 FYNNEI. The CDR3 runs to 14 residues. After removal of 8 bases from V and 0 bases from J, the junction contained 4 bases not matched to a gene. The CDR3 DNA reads TGTGCCAGCCTCCGGGACAGGGGCTCCTACGAGCAGTACTTC. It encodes CASLRDRGSYEQYF. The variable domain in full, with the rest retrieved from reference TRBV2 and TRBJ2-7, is EPEVTQTPSHQVTQMGQEVILRCVPISNHLYFYWYRQILGQKVEFLVSFYNNEISEKSEIFDDQFSVERPDGSNFTLKIRSTKLEDSAMYFCASLRDRGSYEQYFGPGTRLTVT.

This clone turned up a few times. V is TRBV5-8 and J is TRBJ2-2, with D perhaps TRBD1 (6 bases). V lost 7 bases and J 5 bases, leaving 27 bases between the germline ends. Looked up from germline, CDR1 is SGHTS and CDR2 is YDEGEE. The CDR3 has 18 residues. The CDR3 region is CASGVSRKRTAGTGELFF. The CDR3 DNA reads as TGTGCCAGCGGTGTTTCAAGGAAGCGGACAGCAGGGACCGGGGAGCTGTTTTTT.

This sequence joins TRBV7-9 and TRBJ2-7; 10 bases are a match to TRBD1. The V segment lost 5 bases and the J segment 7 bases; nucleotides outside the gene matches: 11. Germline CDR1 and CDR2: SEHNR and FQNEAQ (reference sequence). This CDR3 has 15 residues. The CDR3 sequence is CASSRRDRGLGEQYF. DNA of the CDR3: TGTGCCAGCAGCCGCCGGGACAGGGGTCTAGGAGAGCAGTACTTC.